This T cell receptor beta chain was recovered during a study of radiotherapy plus CTLA-4 blockade in lung cancer. Study results and caveats: After radiotherapy and ipilimumab, tumor-derived clones expanded in peripheral blood.

Comment on this clone: The antigen remains unidentified.

Clones were sequenced by immunoSEQ multiplex PCR, and TCRdb holds only the in-frame ones, with some missing. This sample has about 16,000 clones, with 65% to 75% found just once. The V gene's germline CDR1 is SEHNR and CDR2 FQNEAQ (reference sequence). V lost 3 bases to trimming and J lost 12 bases, with 18 bases between them. This CDR3 comprises 13 residues. This chain joins TRBV7-9 and TRBJ2-7; TRBD2 might be the D (5 bases). The source of this sequence is a human donor with non-small cell lung cancer whose response to radiotherapy plus ipilimumab could not be evaluated. This sample comprised peripheral blood, obtained from a patient treated with radiotherapy plus ipilimumab. CDR3 sequence (DNA): TGTGCCAGCAGCTTTACCCCCCGGGGAAACCTGTACTTC. It specifies CASSFTPRGNLYF.